This TCR beta chain is from a study of patients and donors after allogeneic stem cell transplantation (dated by TCRdb to 2020 to 2022). As to this clonotype: No cognate antigen has been identified for it. Per-base quality was not reported, and no clone a single base away is much larger than it.

Trimming takes 7 bases from V and 5 bases from J, and the germline ends sit 23 bases apart. CDR1 is given as SQVTM and CDR2 as ANQGSEA, both from the germline V gene. Inclusive of the bounding cysteine and phenylalanine, the CDR3 is 15 residues long. Just CDR3 DNA is preserved here, 45 bases in frame from base 1. The library was made by RT-PCR. The instrument given in TCRdb is NextSeq 550. TCRdb applied fastp at Q25 and MiXCR to the public reads, then kept only in-frame beta chains. Each entry merges the rows of one CDR3 protein and shows their most common DNA and genes. Present in this sample are approximately 170,000 distinct CDR3 sequences, about a quarter of which were seen just once. Together, the top ten hold roughly a quarter of the sample.

This receptor chain uses TRBV29-1 and TRBJ1-2; tentative D gene TRBD1, with 6 bases matching. The clonotype was recovered from a human donor who was either an allogeneic HSCT recipient or a stem cell or donor lymphocyte infusion donor (not recorded which). It is not recorded whose cells these are; they may come from a transplant donor. The sample consisted of blood, either unsorted or a sorted T cell fraction (not recorded which). The CDR3 region reads CSALQGLFPLYGYTF. The nucleotides read TGCAGCGCCCTACAGGGTTTATTCCCCCTATATGGCTACACCTTC.